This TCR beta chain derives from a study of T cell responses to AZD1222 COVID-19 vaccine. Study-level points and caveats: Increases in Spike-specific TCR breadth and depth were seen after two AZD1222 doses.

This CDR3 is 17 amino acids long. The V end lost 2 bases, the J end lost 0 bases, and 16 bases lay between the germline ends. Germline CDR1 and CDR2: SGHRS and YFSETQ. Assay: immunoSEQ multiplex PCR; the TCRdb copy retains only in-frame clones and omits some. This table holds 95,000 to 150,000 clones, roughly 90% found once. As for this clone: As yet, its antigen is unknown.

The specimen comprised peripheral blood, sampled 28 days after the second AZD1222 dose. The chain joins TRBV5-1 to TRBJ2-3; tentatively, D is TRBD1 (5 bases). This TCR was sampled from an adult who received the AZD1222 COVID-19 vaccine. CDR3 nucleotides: TGCGCCAGCAGCTTAGGGGCAGTAAGTCTGAGCACAGATACGCAGTATTTT. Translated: CASSLGAVSLSTDTQYF. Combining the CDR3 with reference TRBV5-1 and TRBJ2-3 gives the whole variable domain KAGVTQTPRYLIKTRGQQVTLSCSPISGHRSVSWYQQTPGQGLQFLFEYFSETQRNKGNFPGRFSGRQFSNSRSEMNVSTLELGDSALYLCASSLGAVSLSTDTQYFGPGTRLTVL.